This is a list of T cell receptor beta chains from one sample in a study of human T cells and chemical hapten exposure. Each CDR3 protein gets one entry after TCRdb re-called the RACE reads with MiXCR. The sample includes approximately 110,000 distinct CDR3 sequences, around 35% of them seen just once. Sequences were derived from whole blood, sampled in connection with sensitization to the hapten diphenylcyclopropenone (DPC). These receptors were collected from a middle-aged man with alopecia areata. Some clones in this sample may be carry-over from other donors' samples. The CDR3 runs from the conserved cysteine through the conserved F or W. Fields, in order: D gene, J gene, clone size, V gene, CDR3 protein. The D gene is left open where the match is weak. A clone size is listed for some rows: how often the clone was seen (once, few, many), or a class if it is expanded.

>NA|TRBJ2-7|NA|TRBV12-3/TRBV12-4
CASSFGDELHEQYF
>NA|TRBJ2-5|few|TRBV12-3/TRBV12-4
CASSPRLGGQETQYF
>TRBD2|TRBJ2-1|NA|TRBV24-1
CATMGGAYNEQFF
>NA|TRBJ2-3|NA|TRBV6-2/TRBV6-3
CASSYSGRSSPYF
>NA|TRBJ1-5|NA|TRBV7-2
CASSLVGTDSNQPQHF
>NA|TRBJ1-2|NA|TRBV4-2
CASSQDTYQGAGYTF
>NA|TRBJ1-5|few|TRBV4-3
CASSQEVNQPQHF
>TRBD1|TRBJ2-2|many|TRBV7-9
CASSPGTGGAGELFF
>TRBD2|TRBJ2-7|NA|TRBV9
CASSVDSGLAASYEQYF
>NA|TRBJ1-4|NA|TRBV3-1
CASSPRGWEEKLFF
>NA|TRBJ2-2|NA|TRBV15
CATATGYTGELFF
>TRBD1|TRBJ2-2|NA|TRBV6-5
CASSYFPPGTATGELFF
>TRBD2|TRBJ2-3|NA|TRBV7-2
CASSLGASGRTDTQYF
>TRBD1|TRBJ1-5|NA|TRBV6-4
CASSETSDRAQPQHF
>NA|TRBJ2-3|NA|TRBV6-2/TRBV6-3
CASSYSMTDTQYF
>TRBD1|TRBJ1-2|NA|TRBV14
CASSQDGWRDRTIFYGYTF
>NA|TRBJ2-1|NA|TRBV12-3/TRBV12-4
CASSPRTYRYNEQFF
>NA|TRBJ2-1|NA|TRBV24-1
CATSDPTSRDSYNEQFF
>NA|TRBJ2-6|many|TRBV6-2/TRBV6-3
CASTVNSGSGANVLTF
>NA|TRBJ1-5|NA|TRBV27
CASSPSRPQPQHF
>NA|TRBJ2-6|few|TRBV21-1
CASSKELSSGYGSPMAGANVLTF
>NA|TRBJ2-5|few|TRBV27
CASRLSWARQETQYF
>TRBD1|TRBJ2-7|NA|TRBV6-6
CASSYSGDSPYEQYF
>NA|TRBJ2-1|NA|TRBV18
CASSPGANEQFF
>TRBD1|TRBJ2-3|few|TRBV6-5
CASSITGANPTDTQYF
>TRBD1|TRBJ2-3|NA|TRBV28
CASSLPAGGGKTDTQYF
>NA|TRBJ1-5|few|TRBV29-1
CSVRGENNQPQHF
>NA|TRBJ2-3|few|TRBV5-6
CASSLGASADTQYF
>TRBD2|TRBJ2-1|NA|TRBV20-1
CSARDKKPGAGEETSYNEQFF
>TRBD1|TRBJ2-7|few|TRBV9
CASSSRDRGSEQYF
>NA|TRBJ2-1|few|TRBV2
CASGGQEMDEQFF
>NA|TRBJ2-3|NA|TRBV24-1
CATSDAGFDTQYF
>TRBD1|TRBJ1-1|NA|TRBV6-1
CASSAQQGAFF